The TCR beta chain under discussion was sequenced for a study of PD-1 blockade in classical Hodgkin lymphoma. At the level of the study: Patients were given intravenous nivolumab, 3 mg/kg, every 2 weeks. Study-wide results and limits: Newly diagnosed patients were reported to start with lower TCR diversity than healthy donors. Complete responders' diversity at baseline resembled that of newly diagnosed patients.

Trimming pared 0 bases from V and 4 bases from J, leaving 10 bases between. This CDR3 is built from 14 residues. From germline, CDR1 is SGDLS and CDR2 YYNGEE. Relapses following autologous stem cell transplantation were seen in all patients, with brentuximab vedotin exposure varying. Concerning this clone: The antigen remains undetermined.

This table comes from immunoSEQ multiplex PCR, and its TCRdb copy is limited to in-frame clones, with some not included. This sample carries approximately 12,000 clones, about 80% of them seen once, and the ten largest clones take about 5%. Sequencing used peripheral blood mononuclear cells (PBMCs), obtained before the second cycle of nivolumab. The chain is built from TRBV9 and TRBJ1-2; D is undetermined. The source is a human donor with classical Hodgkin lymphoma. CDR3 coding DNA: TGTGCCAGCAGCGTAGTCGGCGGCCCCTATGGCTACACCTTC. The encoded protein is CASSVVGGPYGYTF. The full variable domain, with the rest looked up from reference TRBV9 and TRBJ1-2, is DSGVTQTPKHLITATGQRVTLRCSPRSGDLSVYWYQQSLDQGLQFLIQYYNGEERAKGNILERFSAQQFPDLHSELNLSSLELGDSALYFCASSVVGGPYGYTFGSGTRLTVV.